This T cell receptor beta chain was identified during a study of beta chain features in type 1 diabetes. Turning to the study itself: Analysis included more than 90 million sorted cells drawn from all samples. Broader study findings: Significant though moderate, a shortening of TCRB CDR3s appeared in all four CD4+ subsets of Type 1 diabetes patients.

Sorting with CD45RO/CCR7/CD25/CD127/CD95/CD27 yielded naive, central memory, regulatory and stem-like memory CD4+ cells. All of the sorted populations showed purity greater than 95%. This clone was seen only a few times. Its target is unknown. Expressed TCRB transcripts were sequenced because the entire RNA isolate underwent reverse transcription. Profiled with immunoSEQ multiplex PCR; TCRdb holds only in-frame clones, not every one. The table has fewer than 900,000 clones, roughly 16% seen once. The germline V and J ends were trimmed by 2 bases and 7 bases, with 14 bases remaining between them. Looked up from germline, CDR1 is SEHNR and CDR2 is FQNEAQ (reference sequence). CDR3 length: 14 residues.

The chain joins TRBV7-9 to TRBJ1-1; tentatively, D is TRBD1 (5 bases). The clonotype originates from a woman in her late teens or twenties in good health. Sequencing was done on a sample of naive CD4+ T cells from blood. Here the CDR3 DNA reads TGTGCCAGCAGCTTACCCGGGACGCAATTTGAAGCTTTCTTT. Its protein is CASSLPGTQFEAFF.